This TCR beta chain was sequenced in a study of cytomegalovirus exposure and HLA in healthy donors. PCR employed 60 Vbeta and 13 Jbeta primers. Assay: immunoSEQ multiplex PCR; the TCRdb copy retains only in-frame clones and omits some. The table shows roughly 190,000 clones, with over 75% occurring only once. General observations from the study: Specificity for CMV antigens was confirmed in vitro for a few of the CMV-associated chains. In all likelihood, a cluster of highly shared sequence variants was a sequencing artifact.

On this clone itself: The antigen is unknown.

Germline values: CDR1 SGHRS, CDR2 YFSETQ. V lost 2 bases and J 7 bases, leaving 12 bases between the germline ends. The CDR3 has 13 amino acids. The rearrangement uses TRBV5-1 and TRBJ1-1; no clear D. Sequences were obtained from PBMCs. The receptor's source is a man aged 40-49 years in good health and CMV-seropositive. CDR3 sequence: CASSLGPGNEAFF. CDR3 DNA sequence: TGCGCCAGCAGCTTAGGGCCGGGAAATGAAGCTTTCTTT.